This entry describes one T cell receptor beta chain. Its target is not known. The time point here: week 5, during vaccination. One vaccine dose held 300 ug of mutant IDH1 20-mer peptide and came with topical imiquimod. This specimen comes from a study of a mutant IDH1 vaccine in newly diagnosed glioma. Germline V CDR1 and CDR2: SGDLS, YYNGEE. The CDR3 loop spans 14 amino acids. V gave up 5 bases and J gave up 5 bases; unmatched junction bases: 6. Clones were sequenced by immunoSEQ multiplex PCR, and TCRdb holds only the in-frame ones, with some missing. The data show fewer than 40,000 clones, about three fifths seen once.

This receptor was taken from a woman aged 18-30 years with glioma. The input for sequencing was PBMCs, taken from a glioma patient whose treatment included an IDH1 peptide vaccine. The gene calls are TRBV9 and TRBJ2-2, with 7 bases that match TRBD2. The chain's CDR3 is CASRGEGRTGELFF. The CDR3 DNA sequence: TGTGCCAGCAGGGGGGAGGGGCGAACCGGGGAGCTGTTTTTT.